These T cell receptor beta chains were read from a single sample in a study of memory CD4+ T cells and cytomegalovirus serostatus. The table came from immunoSEQ multiplex PCR; TCRdb's copy has only in-frame clones and leaves some out. The sample yields tens of thousands of clones, 79% seen once. Input material: memory CD4+ T cells from blood. Receptors were obtained from an adult in good health and CMV-seronegative. CDR3s include the opening cysteine and the closing phenylalanine or tryptophan. The D gene is left open where the match is weak. Size is omitted from some rows. Given values are once, few, many or a class for expanded clones.

-	TRBJ2-7	TRBD2	14	TRBV19	CASSTSGTSYEQYF	TGTGCCAGTTCCACGAGCGGGACCTCCTACGAGCAGTACTTC
-	TRBJ1-1	-	12	TRBV7-8	CASSQSRVIAFF	TGTGCCAGCAGCCAGAGCAGGGTCATAGCTTTCTTT
few	TRBJ2-7	TRBD1	14	TRBV7-2	CASSLSGGAYEQYF	TGTGCCAGCAGCTTATCAGGGGGCGCGTACGAGCAGTACTTC
-	TRBJ2-1	TRBD2	16	TRBV28	CASSSQLAGGHNEQFF	TGTGCCAGCAGTTCACAACTAGCGGGAGGCCACAATGAGCAGTTCTTC
once	TRBJ2-3	-	16	TRBV5-5	CASSLGVYSGTDTQYF	TGTGCCAGCAGCTTGGGGGTTTATAGCGGCACAGATACGCAGTATTTT
-	TRBJ2-1	TRBD2	16	TRBV7-9	CASSLLGAGGDGEQFF	TGTGCCAGCAGCTTACTCGGCGCGGGAGGGGATGGGGAGCAGTTCTTC
-	TRBJ2-5	TRBD1	15	TRBV6-1	CASSEPGTGMETQYF	TGTGCCAGCAGTGAACCCGGGACAGGGATGGAGACCCAGTACTTC
-	TRBJ2-1	TRBD2	15	TRBV4-2	CASSFGTSGYNEQFF	TGTGCCAGCAGCTTCGGGACTAGCGGATACAATGAGCAGTTCTTC
medium-sized	TRBJ2-3	-	14	TRBV30	CAWSTVKVTDTQYF	TGTGCCTGGAGTACGGTGAAAGTCACAGATACGCAGTATTTT
-	TRBJ1-2	-	14	TRBV5-1	CASSLESPNYGYTF	TGCGCCAGCAGCTTGGAGAGTCCGAACTATGGCTACACCTTC
once	TRBJ1-1	-	13	TRBV7-2	CASSFQWNTEAFF	TGTGCCAGCAGCTTTCAGTGGAACACTGAAGCTTTCTTT
-	TRBJ2-2	-	14	TRBV7-3	CASSFNPGTGELFF	TGTGCCAGCAGCTTTAACCCGGGCACCGGGGAGCTGTTTTTT
-	TRBJ2-7	-	15	TRBV7-2	CASSPARSLSYEQYF	TGTGCCAGCAGCCCCGCCAGGTCACTCTCCTACGAGCAGTACTTC
-	TRBJ1-2	-	14	TRBV5-5	CASSFPEYIYGYTF	TGTGCCAGCAGCTTCCCCGAGTACATCTATGGCTACACCTTC
-	TRBJ1-5	TRBD1	15	TRBV10-3	CAISRDSNSNQPQHF	TGTGCCATCAGTAGGGACAGCAATAGCAATCAGCCCCAGCATTTT
once	TRBJ2-7	-	13	TRBV18	CASSIGPSYEQYF	TGTGCCAGCTCAATAGGACCTTCCTACGAGCAGTACTTC
-	TRBJ2-2	TRBD2	18	TRBV11-3	CASSEISGRVTHTGELFF	TGTGCCAGCAGCGAGATTAGCGGGAGGGTCACTCACACCGGGGAGCTGTTTTTT
-	TRBJ2-1	-	16	TRBV18	CASSPNPAGSYNEQFF	TGTGCCAGCTCACCTAATCCGGCAGGCTCCTACAATGAGCAGTTCTTC
-	TRBJ2-7	-	12	TRBV11-2	CASSGGAYEQYF	TGTGCCAGCAGCGGAGGGGCCTACGAGCAGTACTTC
-	TRBJ2-1	-	15	TRBV6-1	CASSERVFPPDEQFF	TGTGCCAGCAGTGAACGGGTATTCCCCCCGGATGAGCAGTTCTTC
-	TRBJ1-1	-	13	TRBV7-2	CASSLERNTEAFF	TGTGCCAGCAGCTTAGAAAGGAACACTGAAGCTTTCTTT
-	TRBJ2-3	-	11	TRBV20-1	CSAESTDTQYF	TGCAGTGCCGAAAGCACAGATACGCAGTATTTT
-	TRBJ2-2	-	15	TRBV5-1	CASSTDARKTGELFF	TGCGCCAGCAGCACCGACGCGAGGAAAACCGGGGAGCTGTTTTTT
once	TRBJ2-7	-	11	TRBV30	CAGTFGDEQYF	TGTGCCGGGACTTTTGGGGACGAGCAGTACTTC
few	TRBJ1-1	-	14	TRBV7-9	CATANQVGTTEAFF	TGTGCCACAGCCAACCAGGTGGGGACCACTGAAGCTTTCTTT
-	TRBJ2-1	-	14	TRBV7-9	CASSLTGPNNEQFF	TGTGCCAGCAGCTTAACGGGACCAAACAATGAGCAGTTCTTC
-	TRBJ1-5	-	16	TRBV19	CASSPWTGDSNQPQHF	TGTGCCAGTAGTCCTTGGACGGGGGATAGCAATCAGCCCCAGCATTTT
once	TRBJ1-1	-	13	TRBV11-2	CASSFSMNTEAFF	TGTGCCAGCAGCTTCTCGATGAACACTGAAGCTTTCTTT
-	TRBJ2-7	-	11	TRBV10-2	CASSDSGEQYF	TGCGCCAGCAGTGACTCCGGAGAGCAGTACTTC
-	TRBJ1-2	-	16	TRBV5-1	CASSSGLMYGDYGYTF	TGCGCCAGCAGCTCGGGACTCATGTACGGAGACTATGGCTACACCTTC
once	TRBJ1-1	-	13	TRBV27	CASSLRRNTEAFF	TGTGCCAGCAGTTTGAGGCGAAACACTGAAGCTTTCTTT
once	TRBJ1-5	-	17	TRBV7-2	CASSLRGGGGSNQPQHF	TGTGCCAGCAGCTTAAGGGGGGGCGGAGGGAGCAATCAGCCCCAGCATTTT
-	TRBJ2-3	TRBD1	16	TRBV7-2	CASSIPGQGKTDTQYF	TGTGCCAGCAGCATCCCGGGACAGGGGAAGACAGATACGCAGTATTTT
-	TRBJ1-2	-	13	TRBV2	CASSPRGADGYTF	TGTGCCAGCAGTCCCCGGGGGGCCGATGGCTACACCTTC
-	TRBJ1-1	TRBD1	15	TRBV2	CASSSRQGEGTEAFF	TGTGCCAGCAGTTCACGACAGGGAGAGGGCACTGAAGCTTTCTTT
-	TRBJ2-6	-	17	TRBV5-1	CASSVGMGGSGANVLTF	TGCGCCAGCAGCGTCGGGATGGGGGGCTCTGGGGCCAACGTCCTGACTTTC
-	TRBJ1-5	-	13	TRBV5-1	CASSLDGNQPQHF	TGCGCCAGCAGCTTGGACGGAAATCAGCCCCAGCATTTT
-	TRBJ1-1	-	13	TRBV19	CASSIEGGTEAFF	TGTGCCAGTAGTATAGAAGGGGGCACTGAAGCTTTCTTT
-	TRBJ1-4	TRBD1	13	TRBV30	CAWTHRGAEKLFF	TGTGCCTGGACCCACAGGGGGGCTGAAAAACTGTTTTTT
-	TRBJ2-7	TRBD1	14	TRBV2	CASSEKPGGNEQYF	TGTGCCAGCAGTGAGAAGCCAGGGGGAAACGAGCAGTACTTC
-	TRBJ2-1	-	13	TRBV18	CASSRQENNEQFF	TGTGCCAGCTCACGACAGGAGAACAATGAGCAGTTCTTC
-	TRBJ2-3	TRBD2	15	TRBV5-1	CASSLEAGSTDTQYF	TGCGCCAGCAGCTTGGAAGCGGGGAGCACAGATACGCAGTATTTT
-	TRBJ1-1	-	11	TRBV5-6	CASSFKTEAFF	TGTGCCAGCAGCTTCAAGACTGAAGCTTTCTTT
-	TRBJ2-7	TRBD2	14	TRBV6-5	CASSRTSGTYEQYF	TGTGCCAGCAGTCGGACTAGCGGCACCTACGAGCAGTACTTC
-	TRBJ2-1	TRBD2	15	TRBV6-1	CASSLTSGINYEQFF	TGTGCCAGCAGCTTGACTAGCGGGATCAACTATGAGCAGTTCTTC